The T cell receptor (beta chain) under discussion was sequenced for a study of cytotoxic CD8 clonotypes in ibrutinib-treated CLL. Findings and limits, study-wide: Clonotypes that were public were uncommon, and they contracted or stayed stable on treatment. Having risen at ibrutinib response, clonality had fallen back toward baseline by progression.

The CDR3 has 13 amino acids. Trimming took 3 bases from V and 3 from J, leaving 6 bases between them. Per germline, CDR1 SGHVS and CDR2 FQNEAQ. Worth noting for this clone: The antigen is unknown.

Target depth was 1 in 200,000 to 1 in 1 million T cells, about 10x per clonotype. Assay used: immunoSEQ multiplex PCR; TCRdb lists only in-frame clones, some missing. The sample records roughly 300,000 clones, approximately 76% being singletons. The V call is TRBV7-8, the J call TRBJ1-3; D is ambiguous. The clonotype originates from a human donor with chronic lymphocytic leukemia. Sequencing was performed on PBMCs, taken at disease progression, from a patient treated with ibrutinib. In DNA, the CDR3 is TGTGCCAGCAGCTTCCGTCTTGGAAACACCATATATTTT. This codes for CASSFRLGNTIYF.